The clone carrying this T cell receptor beta chain was picked up a small number of times. Total RNA amounts of at least 6 micrograms were extracted per sample. This CDR3 spans 15 amino acids. V was pared by 4 bases and J by 1 base, with 11 bases between. Germline CDR1 SGHTA, CDR2 FQGTGA. The source of the sample is a study of blood T cells in healthy people across ages. A second about 6 to 11 cycle PCR used barcoded and J-beta primers. MiXCR, applied by TCRdb to the 5' RACE reads, yields one record per CDR3 protein. The sample holds about 1 million distinct CDR3 sequences, almost 25% seen once. This same sample was also taken into another study, of T cells of mothers and their children.

The sequence was collected from a girl aged 2 to 10 in good health. Input material: blood. The rearrangement uses TRBV7-3 and TRBJ1-3; tentative D call: TRBD1 (5 bases). CDR3: CASSYQAGSGNTIYF. CDR3 bases: TGTGCCAGCAGCTATCAAGCAGGGTCTGGAAACACCATATATTTT.